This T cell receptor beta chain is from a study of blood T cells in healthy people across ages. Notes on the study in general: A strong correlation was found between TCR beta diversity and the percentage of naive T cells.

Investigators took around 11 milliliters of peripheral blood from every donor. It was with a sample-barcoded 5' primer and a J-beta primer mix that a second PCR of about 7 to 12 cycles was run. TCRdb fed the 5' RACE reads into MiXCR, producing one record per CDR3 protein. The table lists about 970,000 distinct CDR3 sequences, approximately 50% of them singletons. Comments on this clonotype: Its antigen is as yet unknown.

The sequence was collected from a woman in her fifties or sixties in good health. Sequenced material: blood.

CDR3 DNA: TGTGCCAGCACCGTGGGACTAGCGGGAGACGAGCAGTACTTC. Encoded protein: CASTVGLAGDEQYF. The V call is TRBV28, the J call TRBJ2-5; 14 nucleotides line up with TRBD2. The assigned J gene may be wrong: the sequence end matches TRBJ2-7 better. Germline assignment: CDR1 MDHEN and CDR2 SYDVKM. The CDR3 has 14 amino acids.